Many counts were recorded for the clone carrying this TCR beta chain. This sample was taken from a study of T cells in Graves' hyperthyroidism and ophthalmopathy. Amplified TCR beta CDR3 regions came from RNA transcripts. Researchers ran a first-round RT-PCR on the TCR CDR3 using the HTBI primer set. Each CDR3 protein is one row after TCRdb ran MiXCR on the multiplex PCR reads. In the table there are approximately 630,000 distinct CDR3 sequences, around 15% of which are singletons. The V gene's germline CDR1 is DFQATT and CDR2 SNEGSKA (reference sequence). This CDR3 spans 12 amino acids. The J segment lost 9 bases and the V segment lost 3 bases, leaving 5 bases of the junction unmatched.

This chain links TRBV20-1 with TRBJ2-4; 7 nucleotides match TRBD1. Sequenced material: blood. This receptor was obtained from a woman younger than 45 with Graves' hyperthyroidism. CDR3 coding DNA: TGCAGTGCTAGGGCGACAGGGAGCATTCAGTACTTC. Its translation: CSARATGSIQYF.